The 30 T cell receptor beta chains reported below all come from one sample, sequenced in a study of blood T cell repertoires in COVID-19. Here immunoSEQ multiplex PCR was the method, and the copy in TCRdb shows in-frame clones only, minus some. The top ten hold around 2.5% of the sample, which has around 330,000 clones, 90% seen once. The material sequenced was PBMCs or T cells enriched from blood (not recorded which). These receptors all come from a man aged 60 to 75 who had recovered from COVID-19.

The genes are TRBV11-3 and TRBJ1-1; TRBD1 matches at 7 bases. The ends lost 5 bases at V and 5 bases at J; junction bases unmatched: 11. CDR1 and CDR2 from the germline V gene are SGHNT and YENEEA. The CDR3 is 15 residues long. This CDR3 is CASSPVYRGLTEAFF. DNA of the CDR3: TGTGCCAGCAGCCCCGTGTATAGGGGGCTTACTGAAGCTTTCTTT.

V is TRBV3-1 (or the pseudogene TRBV3-2) and J is TRBJ2-5; TRBD2 aligns across 7 bases. Germline CDR1 reads LGHDT; CDR2 reads YNNKEL (reference sequence). The CDR3 has 13 residues. V dropped 3 bases and J dropped 4; count of bases not matched to a gene: 2. The CDR3 sequence is CASSQAGVETQYF. The CDR3, as DNA: TGTGCCAGCAGCCAGGCGGGGGTAGAGACCCAGTACTTC.

The V gene is TRBV2, the J gene TRBJ2-3, with 9 positions matching TRBD2. Trimming at V came to 8 bases and at J to 4 bases, leaving 19 bases not matched to a gene. Per the germline V gene, CDR1 is SNHLY and CDR2 is FYNNEI. This CDR3 spans 18 amino acids. The DNA for the CDR3 is TGTGCCAGCGGCGCTTGGATGGGCGGGAGGGCCAGCGCAGATACGCAGTATTTT. As protein: CASGAWMGGRASADTQYF.

The V call is TRBV19, the J call TRBJ1-1; 7 bases align to TRBD1. The CDR3 has 15 amino acids. From germline, CDR1 is LNHDA and CDR2 SQIVND (reference sequence). The trim removed 2 bases at V and 3 bases at J, leaving 6 bases unmatched. The CDR3, as DNA: TGTGCCAGTAGTATAAGAGCCAGGGGGGACACTGAAGCTTTCTTT. Protein sequence: CASSIRARGDTEAFF. The full variable domain, rest sourced from reference TRBV19 and TRBJ1-1, is DGGITQSPKYLFRKEGQNVTLSCEQNLNHDAMYWYRQDPGQGLRLIYYSQIVNDFQKGDIAEGYSVSREKKESFPLTVTSAQKNPTAFYLCASSIRARGDTEAFFGQGTRLTVV.

The rearrangement links TRBV5-1 to TRBJ1-1; D gene unclear. V lost 5 bases, J lost 4 bases, and 9 bases lay in between. Germline V gene sequence: CDR1 SGHRS, CDR2 YFSETQ. This CDR3 region has 12 residues. CDR3: CASRGEVTEAFF. The CDR3 DNA reads as TGCGCCAGCAGGGGCGAAGTCACTGAAGCTTTCTTT.

This clone appeared a few times. The chain employs TRBV4-1 and TRBJ1-1; maybe TRBD1 (5 bases). CDR1 and CDR2 from the germline V gene are MGHRA and YSYEKL. The CDR3 runs to 13 residues. Trimming stripped 1 base from V and 3 bases from J, with 6 bases between. In nucleotides, the CDR3 is TGCGCCAGCAGCCAAGGCAGGGACACTGAAGCTTTCTTT. As protein: CASSQGRDTEAFF.

CDR3 DNA: TGTGCCAGCTCTTATACCACAGGGGGTCAAGAGACCCAGTACTTC. Translation: CASSYTTGGQETQYF. J is TRBJ2-5 and V is TRBV6-5; 8 nucleotides match TRBD1. This CDR3 region has 15 residues. The V gene end was trimmed by 8 bases and the J gene end by 2 bases; junction bases not matched to a gene: 10. The germline V gene has CDR1 MNHEY and CDR2 SVGAGI.

This sequence joins TRBV5-4 and TRBJ2-3; D is uncertain. CDR3 length: 18 residues. Trimming shortened V by 4 bases and J by 0 bases, and 21 bases separated the two germline ends. CDR1 is SGHNT, CDR2 YYREEE, per germline (reference sequence). The CDR3, as DNA: TGTGCCAGCAGCGCCGGGTCCCTCGGTCCGTCTAGCACAGATACGCAGTATTTT. This translates into CASSAGSLGPSSTDTQYF.

This chain joins TRBV29-1 and TRBJ1-2; the D gene is possibly TRBD1 (5 bases). Between the trimmed V and J ends, which lost 5 bases and 2 bases, there was a span of 12 bases. The CDR3 is 13 amino acids. CDR1 is SQVTM, CDR2 ANQGSEA, per germline. The CDR3 reads CSVSPGMNYGYTF. The CDR3, as DNA: TGCAGCGTTTCCCCAGGGATGAACTATGGCTACACCTTC.

This sequence joins TRBV10-3 and TRBJ1-2, with 11 bases lining up with TRBD1. This CDR3 is 15 amino acids long. Germline V CDR1 and CDR2: ENHRY, SYGVKD. V trimming: 2 bases; J trimming: 4 bases; junction bases outside the gene matches: 3. This CDR3 is CAISERDRGIYGYTF. The CDR3, as DNA: TGTGCCATCAGTGAGAGGGACAGGGGGATCTATGGCTACACCTTC.

V usage is TRBV4-2 and J usage is TRBJ2-4; D is unresolved. The germline V and J ends were trimmed by 0 bases and 4 bases, with 4 bases remaining between them. This CDR3 region has 13 residues. Looked up from germline, CDR1 is LGHNA and CDR2 is YNFKEQ. CDR3 amino acids: CASSQDRKNIQYF. The CDR3 DNA follows: TGTGCCAGCAGCCAAGACAGGAAAAACATTCAGTACTTC.

This chain connects TRBV6-6 to TRBJ2-5; the match to TRBD1 covers 9 bases. Trimming took 7 bases from V and 4 from J; bases not matched to a gene: 13. This CDR3 region has 16 residues. Germline V gives CDR1 MNHNY, CDR2 SVGAGI (reference sequence). The CDR3 DNA sequence: TGTGCCAGCACACATTCAAGGACAGGGGCGGTAGAGACCCAGTACTTC. As protein: CASTHSRTGAVETQYF.

The chain links TRBV7-2 to TRBJ1-2, with 10 bases aligning to TRBD1. With V trimmed by 5 bases and J by 4 bases, 7 bases remained unmatched. The CDR3 is 15 amino acids. CDR1 and CDR2 from the germline V gene are SGHTA and FQGNSA. In nucleotides, the CDR3 is TGTGCCAGCAGCCGGACAGGGGGTAGTGGCTATGGCTACACCTTC. Its translation: CASSRTGGSGYGYTF.

The chain recombines TRBV9 with TRBJ1-1, with a tentative D call TRBD1 (6 bases). The CDR3 extends over 15 amino acids. V was clipped by 0 bases and J by 5 bases, with 14 bases between them. Germline V gene sequence: CDR1 SGDLS, CDR2 YYNGEE. CDR3 region: CASSVAGGAITEAFF. The CDR3 coding sequence is TGTGCCAGCAGCGTAGCTGGGGGGGCAATTACTGAAGCTTTCTTT.

The rearrangement links TRBV29-1 to TRBJ1-1, with a possible D match to TRBD1 (6 bases). Germline V lookup: CDR1 SQVTM, CDR2 ANQGSEA. The CDR3 spans 14 residues. The germline V and J ends were trimmed by 6 bases and 3 bases, with 17 bases remaining between them. This CDR3 is CSVIRTARDTEAFF. The CDR3 DNA reads as TGCAGCGTGATAAGGACAGCGCGGGACACTGAAGCTTTCTTT.

The chain recombines TRBV5-5 with TRBJ1-1; TRBD1 aligns across 7 bases. J gave up 2 bases and V 1 base, and 5 bases lay outside the gene matches. Germline loops: CDR1 SGHKS, CDR2 YYEKEE (reference sequence). This CDR3 comprises 15 residues. This CDR3 is CASSLRYRGNTEAFF. As DNA, the CDR3 is TGTGCCAGCAGCTTGAGGTACAGGGGAAACACTGAAGCTTTCTTT.

CDR3 nucleotides: TGTGCCAGCAGCTTGGAACGGGGACTTCAGCCCCAGCATTTT. This gives the protein CASSLERGLQPQHF. The chain employs TRBV5-5 and TRBJ1-5, with a possible D match to TRBD1 (5 bases). Germline assignment: CDR1 SGHKS and CDR2 YYEKEE (reference sequence). This CDR3 is 14 amino acids long. V was cut by 0 bases and J by 6 bases, with 10 bases left in between.

V usage is TRBV19 and J usage is TRBJ1-2, with D tentatively TRBD1 (6 bases). There are 16 residues in the CDR3. Germline V gene data show CDR1 as LNHDA and CDR2 as SQIVND (reference sequence). Between the trimmed V and J ends, which lost 3 bases and 3 bases, there was a span of 17 bases. The CDR3 spells CASSIPGSRGDYGYTF. In DNA, the CDR3 is TGTGCCAGTAGTATCCCTGGTTCCAGGGGCGACTATGGCTACACCTTC.

V usage is TRBV9 and J usage is TRBJ2-7, with a possible D match to TRBD1 (5 bases). V shed 3 bases and J shed 7 bases, with 11 bases lying between them. Germline assignment: CDR1 SGDLS and CDR2 YYNGEE. CDR3 length: 12 amino acids. In DNA, the CDR3 is TGTGCCAGCAGCGAGCCCCCAGGGGAGCAGTACTTC. This encodes CASSEPPGEQYF.

This chain joins TRBV3-1 (or the pseudogene TRBV3-2) and TRBJ2-1; D might be TRBD2 (6 bases). The CDR3 loop spans 14 amino acids. Germline V CDR1 and CDR2: LGHDT, YNNKEL (reference sequence). Trimming removed 4 bases at V and 8 bases at J, with 15 bases between. CDR3 nucleotides: TGTGCCAGCAGCCTCTTCGGAGGGTTACATGAGCAGTTCTTC. Translated, it gives CASSLFGGLHEQFF.

The chain employs TRBV7-3 and TRBJ2-1; D is unclear. The V and J ends lost 2 bases and 9 bases respectively, with 5 bases between them. CDR3 length: 11 amino acids. Germline CDR1 SGHTA, CDR2 FQGTGA. The CDR3 region is CASSLSVEQFF. The CDR3, as DNA: TGTGCCAGCAGCTTATCAGTTGAGCAGTTCTTC. The whole variable domain, filled in from reference TRBV7-3 and TRBJ2-1, reads GAGVSQTPSNKVTEKGKYVELRCDPISGHTALYWYRQSLGQGPEFLIYFQGTGAADDSGLPNDRFFAVRPEGSVSTLKIQRTERGDSAVYLCASSLSVEQFFGPGTRLTVL.

The rearrangement joins TRBV6-5 to TRBJ1-6; D perhaps matches TRBD1 (5 bases). This CDR3 is built from 15 residues. The germline V gene has CDR1 MNHEY and CDR2 SVGAGI. Trimming left V 3 bases short and J 6 bases short, with 12 bases between. The CDR3 sequence is CASSYSVRGNSPLHF. The CDR3 nucleotides read TGTGCCAGCAGTTATTCGGTAAGGGGTAATTCACCCCTCCACTTT.

This chain links TRBV25-1 with TRBJ2-5; 9 nucleotides align to TRBD1. CDR3 length: 13 residues. Germline CDR1 MGHDK, CDR2 SYGVNS. V trimming: 8 bases; J trimming: 5 bases; junction bases outside the gene matches: 6. DNA for the CDR3: TGTGCCAGCTGGGACAGGGTAAGGGAGACCCAGTACTTC. Its translation: CASWDRVRETQYF.

The rearrangement links TRBV11-1 to TRBJ2-2; the D gene is possibly TRBD1 (7 bases). V was pared by 5 bases and J by 7 bases, with 17 bases between. This CDR3 has 15 residues. Germline V lookup: CDR1 SGHAT, CDR2 FQDESV (reference sequence). The DNA of the CDR3 is TGTGCCAGCAGCGCGGGACCCAGGGGGATCGGGGAGCTGTTTTTT. Amino acid sequence: CASSAGPRGIGELFF.

This clone showed up just a few times. The chain carries TRBV6-1 and TRBJ1-1; D gene unclear. V gave up 0 bases and J gave up 11 bases, with 13 bases separating them. The CDR3 loop spans 13 amino acids. Per the germline V gene, CDR1 is MNHNS and CDR2 is SASEGT. CDR3 sequence (DNA): TGTGCCAGCAGTGAAGCGCAGACTATGCCGGCTTTCTTT. Its protein product is CASSEAQTMPAFF.

The rearrangement links TRBV5-1 to TRBJ1-2; TRBD1 matches at 7 bases. Germline CDR1 is SGHRS and CDR2 is YFSETQ. The CDR3 loop spans 16 amino acids. V gave up 0 bases and J gave up 5 bases; unmatched junction bases: 10. This CDR3 reads CASSLAEGANGYGYTF. Here the CDR3 DNA reads TGCGCCAGCAGCTTGGCCGAGGGGGCTAATGGGTATGGCTACACCTTC.

This chain links TRBV5-1 with TRBJ1-1, with D perhaps matching TRBD1 (5 bases). The CDR3 consists of 15 residues. CDR1 is SGHRS, CDR2 YFSETQ, per germline. V was pared by 3 bases and J by 1 base, with 13 bases between. CDR3 nucleotide sequence: TGCGCCAGCAGCTCCCAGGGTATAAGGAACACTGAAGCTTTCTTT. Protein: CASSSQGIRNTEAFF.

The chain links TRBV10-3 to TRBJ2-7, with 9 bases identical to TRBD1. The CDR3 is made up of 15 amino acids. The ends lost 1 base at V and 3 bases at J; junction bases unmatched: 4. Per germline, CDR1 ENHRY and CDR2 SYGVKD. The CDR3 sequence is CAISEWRDRVYEQYF. For the CDR3, the DNA is TGTGCCATCAGTGAGTGGCGGGACAGGGTCTACGAGCAGTACTTC.

This sequence joins TRBV4-1 and TRBJ1-3; 7 bases match TRBD1. The CDR3 is 17 amino acids. Germline trimming cut 4 bases from V and 0 bases from J; bases unmatched to any gene: 9. Germline CDR1 is MGHRA and CDR2 is YSYEKL. The CDR3 DNA reads as TGCGCCAGCAGCCCGGCTACAGGGGCCATCTCTGGAAACACCATATATTTT. Protein: CASSPATGAISGNTIYF.

The J gene is TRBJ2-5, the V gene TRBV2; 11 bases agree with TRBD2. The V and J ends lost 8 bases and 4 bases, in that order; junction bases with no gene match: 24. The CDR3 loop spans 20 amino acids. Germline V CDR1 and CDR2: SNHLY, FYNNEI. As DNA, the CDR3 is TGTGCCAGCGACCGAATGAAGGAGACTAGCGGGATCCTGGGGGGAGAGACCCAGTACTTC. Its protein is CASDRMKETSGILGGETQYF.